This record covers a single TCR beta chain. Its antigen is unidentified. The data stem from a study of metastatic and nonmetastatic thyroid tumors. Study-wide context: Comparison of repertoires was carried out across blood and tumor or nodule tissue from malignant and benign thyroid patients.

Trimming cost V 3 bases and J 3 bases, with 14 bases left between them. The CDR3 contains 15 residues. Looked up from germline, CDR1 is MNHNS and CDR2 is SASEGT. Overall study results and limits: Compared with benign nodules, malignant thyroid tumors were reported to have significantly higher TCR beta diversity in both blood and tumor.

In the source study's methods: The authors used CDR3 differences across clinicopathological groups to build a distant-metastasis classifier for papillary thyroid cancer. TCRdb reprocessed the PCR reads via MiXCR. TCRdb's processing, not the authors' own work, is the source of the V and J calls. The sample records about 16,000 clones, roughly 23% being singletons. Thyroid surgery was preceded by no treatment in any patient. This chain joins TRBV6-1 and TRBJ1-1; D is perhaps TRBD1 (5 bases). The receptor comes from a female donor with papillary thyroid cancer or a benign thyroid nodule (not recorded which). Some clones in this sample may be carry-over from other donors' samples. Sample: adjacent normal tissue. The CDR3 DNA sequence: TGTGCCAGCAGTGACCCCACCGGGGCCTACACTGAAGCTTTCTTT. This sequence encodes CASSDPTGAYTEAFF.